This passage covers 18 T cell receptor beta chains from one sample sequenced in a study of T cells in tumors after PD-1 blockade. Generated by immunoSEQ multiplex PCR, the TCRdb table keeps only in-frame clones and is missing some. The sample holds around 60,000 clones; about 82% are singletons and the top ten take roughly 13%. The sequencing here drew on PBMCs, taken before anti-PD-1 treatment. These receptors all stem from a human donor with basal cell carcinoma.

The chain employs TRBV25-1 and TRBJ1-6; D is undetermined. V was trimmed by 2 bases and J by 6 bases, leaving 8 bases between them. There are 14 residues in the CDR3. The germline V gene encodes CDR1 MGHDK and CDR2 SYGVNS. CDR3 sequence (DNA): TGTGCCAGCAGTGAAGCAGGAGGTAATTCACCCCTCCACTTT. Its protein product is CASSEAGGNSPLHF.

In DNA form, the CDR3 reads TGTGCCAGCTCACAGGGGCCGGATCAGCCCCAGCATTTT. Protein product: CASSQGPDQPQHF. The chain combines TRBV18 with TRBJ1-5; TRBD1 might be the D (5 bases). V lost 4 bases, J lost 5 bases, and 9 bases lay in between. Germline V gene data show CDR1 as KGHSH and CDR2 as LQKENI. The CDR3 has 13 amino acids. The entire variable domain, with the rest obtained from reference TRBV18 and TRBJ1-5, is as follows: NAGVMQNPRHLVRRRGQEARLRCSPMKGHSHVYWYRQLPEEGLKFMVYLQKENIIDESGMPKERFSAEFPKEGPSILRIQQVVRGDSAAYFCASSQGPDQPQHFGDGTRLSIL.

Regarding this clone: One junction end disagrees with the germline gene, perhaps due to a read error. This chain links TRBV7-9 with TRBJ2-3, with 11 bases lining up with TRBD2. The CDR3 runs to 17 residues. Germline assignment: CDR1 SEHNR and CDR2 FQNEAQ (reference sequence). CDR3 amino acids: CASSLAGGGDFTDTQYF. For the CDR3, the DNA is TGTGCCAGCAGCCTAGCGGGGGGCGGGGACTTCACAGATACGCAGTATTTT.

CDR3 in DNA: TGTGCCAGCTCCGTCTTGAGCGCAACAGATACGCAGTATTTT. This sequence encodes CASSVLSATDTQYF. The chain combines TRBV18 with TRBJ2-3; D gene uncertain. This CDR3 is 14 amino acids long. V lost 6 bases and J lost 3, with 13 bases in between. Germline CDR1 is KGHSH and CDR2 is LQKENI.

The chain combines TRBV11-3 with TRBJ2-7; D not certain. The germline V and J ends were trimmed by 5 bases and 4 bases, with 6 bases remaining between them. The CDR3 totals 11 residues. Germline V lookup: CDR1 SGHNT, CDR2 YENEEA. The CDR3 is CASSQEYEQYF. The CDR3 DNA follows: TGTGCCAGCAGCCAAGAGTACGAGCAGTACTTC. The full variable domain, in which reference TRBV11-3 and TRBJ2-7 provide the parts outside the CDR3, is EAGVVQSPRYKIIEKKQPVAFWCNPISGHNTLYWYLQNLGQGPELLIRYENEEAVDDSQLPKDRFSAERLKGVDSTLKIQPAELGDSAVYLCASSQEYEQYFGPGTRLTVT.

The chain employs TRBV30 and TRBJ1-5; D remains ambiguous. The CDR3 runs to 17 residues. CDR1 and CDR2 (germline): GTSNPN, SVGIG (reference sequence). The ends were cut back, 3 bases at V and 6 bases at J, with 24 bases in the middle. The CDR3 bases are TGTGCCTGGAGCCCTCCCAGTCCAGGCATCTATCGTCAGCCCCAGCATTTT. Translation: CAWSPPSPGIYRQPQHF.

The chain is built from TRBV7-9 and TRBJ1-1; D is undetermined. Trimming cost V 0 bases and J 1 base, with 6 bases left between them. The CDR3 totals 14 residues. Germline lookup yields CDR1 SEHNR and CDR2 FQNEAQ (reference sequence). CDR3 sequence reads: CASSLAVENTEAFF. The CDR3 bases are TGTGCCAGCAGCTTAGCGGTTGAGAACACTGAAGCTTTCTTT.

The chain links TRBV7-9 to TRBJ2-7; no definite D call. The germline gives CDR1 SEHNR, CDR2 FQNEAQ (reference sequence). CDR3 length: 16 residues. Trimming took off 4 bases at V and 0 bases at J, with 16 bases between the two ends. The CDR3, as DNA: TGTGCCAGCAGCTCCCCGTTTGGGAAACCCTCCTACGAGCAGTACTTC. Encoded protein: CASSSPFGKPSYEQYF.

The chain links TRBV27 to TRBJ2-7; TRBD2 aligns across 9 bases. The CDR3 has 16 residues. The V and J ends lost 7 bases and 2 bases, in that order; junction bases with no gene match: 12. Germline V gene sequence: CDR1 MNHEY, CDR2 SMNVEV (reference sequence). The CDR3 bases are TGTGCCAGCACACCTACGACTAGCGGAGAAGCCTACGAGCAGTACTTC. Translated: CASTPTTSGEAYEQYF.

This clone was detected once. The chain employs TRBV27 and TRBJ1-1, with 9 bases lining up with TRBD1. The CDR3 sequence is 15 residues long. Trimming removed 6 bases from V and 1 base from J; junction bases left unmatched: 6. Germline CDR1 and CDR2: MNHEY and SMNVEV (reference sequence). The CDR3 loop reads CASRGTGKKNTEAFF. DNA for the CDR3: TGTGCCAGCAGGGGGACAGGGAAAAAGAACACTGAAGCTTTCTTT.

CDR3 residues: CASSLVRGGAAGELFF. In DNA, the CDR3 is TGTGCCAGCAGCTTGGTCCGTGGGGGGGCGGCCGGGGAGCTGTTTTTT. V and J are TRBV11-3 and TRBJ2-2; a weak D match, TRBD2 (7 bases). With 3 bases removed from V and 6 bases from J, the gap between germline ends came to 17 bases. This CDR3 is built from 16 residues. From germline, CDR1 is SGHNT and CDR2 YENEEA.

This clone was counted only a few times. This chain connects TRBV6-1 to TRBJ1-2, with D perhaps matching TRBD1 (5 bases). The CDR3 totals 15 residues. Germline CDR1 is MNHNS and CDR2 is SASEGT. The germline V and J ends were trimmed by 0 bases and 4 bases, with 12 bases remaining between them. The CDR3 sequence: CASSEAQEGFYGYTF. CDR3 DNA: TGTGCCAGCAGTGAAGCGCAGGAGGGGTTCTATGGCTACACCTTC.

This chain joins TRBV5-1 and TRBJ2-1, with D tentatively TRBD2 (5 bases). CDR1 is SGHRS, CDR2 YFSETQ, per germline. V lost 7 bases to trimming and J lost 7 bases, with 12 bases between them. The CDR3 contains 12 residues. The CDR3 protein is CASSRGQNEQFF. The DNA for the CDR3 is TGCGCCAGCTCCCGAGGGCAGAATGAGCAGTTCTTC.

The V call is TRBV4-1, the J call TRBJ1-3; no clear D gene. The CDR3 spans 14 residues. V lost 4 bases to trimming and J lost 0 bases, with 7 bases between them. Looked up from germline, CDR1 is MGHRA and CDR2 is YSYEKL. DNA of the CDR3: TGCGCCAGCAGCCTAGGGAACTCTGGAAACACCATATATTTT. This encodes CASSLGNSGNTIYF.

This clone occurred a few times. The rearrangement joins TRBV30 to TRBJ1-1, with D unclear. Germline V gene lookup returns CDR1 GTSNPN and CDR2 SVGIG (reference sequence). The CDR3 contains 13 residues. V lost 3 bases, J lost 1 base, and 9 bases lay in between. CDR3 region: CAWRVGPNTEAFF. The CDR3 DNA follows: TGTGCCTGGAGAGTTGGACCGAACACTGAAGCTTTCTTT.

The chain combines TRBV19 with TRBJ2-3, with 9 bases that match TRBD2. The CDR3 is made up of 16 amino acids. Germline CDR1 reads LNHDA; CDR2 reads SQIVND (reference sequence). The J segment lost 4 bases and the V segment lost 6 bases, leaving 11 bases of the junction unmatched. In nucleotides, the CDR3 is TGTGCCAGTAGCCTGATGGCGGGGGGGCCCCCAGATACGCAGTATTTT. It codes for CASSLMAGGPPDTQYF. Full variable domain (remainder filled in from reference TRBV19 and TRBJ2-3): DGGITQSPKYLFRKEGQNVTLSCEQNLNHDAMYWYRQDPGQGLRLIYYSQIVNDFQKGDIAEGYSVSREKKESFPLTVTSAQKNPTAFYLCASSLMAGGPPDTQYFGPGTRLTVL.

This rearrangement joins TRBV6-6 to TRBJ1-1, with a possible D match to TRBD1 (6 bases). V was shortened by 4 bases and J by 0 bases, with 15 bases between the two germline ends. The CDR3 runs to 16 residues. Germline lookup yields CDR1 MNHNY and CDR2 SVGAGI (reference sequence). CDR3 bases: TGTGCCAGCAGTTCGTGGGACATAATACTGAACACTGAAGCTTTCTTT. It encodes CASSSWDIILNTEAFF.

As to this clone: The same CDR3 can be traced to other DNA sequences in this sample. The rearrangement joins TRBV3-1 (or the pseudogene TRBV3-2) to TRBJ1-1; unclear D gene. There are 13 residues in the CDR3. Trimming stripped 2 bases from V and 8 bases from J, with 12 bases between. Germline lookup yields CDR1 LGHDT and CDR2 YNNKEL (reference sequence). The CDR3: CASSQYSGKEAFF. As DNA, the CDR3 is TGTGCCAGCAGCCAATATTCAGGAAAAGAAGCTTTCTTT.